This T cell receptor beta chain was sequenced during a study of blood T cells in healthy people across ages. The CDR3 runs to 14 residues. Deletions cut 6 bases from V and 0 bases from J, with 8 bases between. The germline V gene encodes CDR1 LNHNV and CDR2 YYDKDF (reference sequence). A remark on this clonotype: Its antigen is still unknown.

The use of a sample-barcoded 5' primer and a J-beta primer mix characterized a second PCR of about 6 to 12 cycles. TCRdb passed the 5' RACE reads through MiXCR, listing each CDR3 protein once. The data hold fewer than 1 million distinct CDR3 sequences, with around two fifths observed a single time. Study-wide results and limits: Those diversity estimates obtained from one million T cells were thought to be underestimates.

This sequence was found in a man in his sixties in good health. The sample was blood. The rearrangement links TRBV15 to TRBJ1-4, with D unclear. The CDR3 loop is CATRAIATNEKLFF. In DNA, the CDR3 is TGTGCCACCAGAGCGATTGCAACTAATGAAAAACTGTTTTTT.